This T cell receptor (beta chain) derives from a study of beta chain features in type 1 diabetes. The sequenced template was cDNA made from the entire isolated RNA. Reads from naive, central memory and regulatory T cell samples averaged around 3.6 million. Only in-frame clones appear in the TCRdb table, and some are missing; sequencing was by immunoSEQ multiplex PCR. The sample has 130,000 or so clones, around a tenth seen once; the top ten hold 0.65%. Regarding the study as a whole: Type 1 diabetes patients showed a moderate but significant shortening of TCRB CDR3s in all four CD4+ subsets.

With regard to this clone: Its specificity is not known.

This clonotype was sampled from a woman between 40 and 55 years old in good health. The sample comprised central memory CD4+ T cells from blood.

CDR3 amino acids: CASSHADRISNQPQHF. CDR3 bases: TGTGCCAGCAGCCACGCTGACAGGATAAGCAATCAGCCCCAGCATTTT. The chain is built from TRBV14 and TRBJ1-5; possible D gene TRBD1, 6 bases. Per the germline V gene, CDR1 is SGHDN and CDR2 is FVKESK. The CDR3 is 16 residues long. V gave up 3 bases and J gave up 1 base, with 13 bases separating them.